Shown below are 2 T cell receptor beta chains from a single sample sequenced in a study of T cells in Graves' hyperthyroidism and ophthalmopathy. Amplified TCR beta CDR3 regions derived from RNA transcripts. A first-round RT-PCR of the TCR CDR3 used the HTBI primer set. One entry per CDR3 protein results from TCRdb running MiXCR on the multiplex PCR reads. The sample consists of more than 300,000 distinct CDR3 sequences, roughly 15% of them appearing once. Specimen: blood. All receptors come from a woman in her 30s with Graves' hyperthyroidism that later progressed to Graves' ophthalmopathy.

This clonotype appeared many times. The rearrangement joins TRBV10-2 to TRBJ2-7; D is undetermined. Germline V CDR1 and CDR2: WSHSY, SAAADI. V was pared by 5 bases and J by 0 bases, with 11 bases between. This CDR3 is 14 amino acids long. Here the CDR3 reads CASSSSASSYEQYF. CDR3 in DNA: TGCGCCAGCAGTTCATCCGCAAGCTCCTACGAGCAGTACTTC.

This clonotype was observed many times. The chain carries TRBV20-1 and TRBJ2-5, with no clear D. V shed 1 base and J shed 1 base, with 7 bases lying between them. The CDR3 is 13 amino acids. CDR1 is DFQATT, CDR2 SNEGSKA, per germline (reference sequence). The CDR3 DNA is TGCAGTGCTAGAGGGCCGAGCCAAGAGACCCAGTACTTC. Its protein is CSARGPSQETQYF.